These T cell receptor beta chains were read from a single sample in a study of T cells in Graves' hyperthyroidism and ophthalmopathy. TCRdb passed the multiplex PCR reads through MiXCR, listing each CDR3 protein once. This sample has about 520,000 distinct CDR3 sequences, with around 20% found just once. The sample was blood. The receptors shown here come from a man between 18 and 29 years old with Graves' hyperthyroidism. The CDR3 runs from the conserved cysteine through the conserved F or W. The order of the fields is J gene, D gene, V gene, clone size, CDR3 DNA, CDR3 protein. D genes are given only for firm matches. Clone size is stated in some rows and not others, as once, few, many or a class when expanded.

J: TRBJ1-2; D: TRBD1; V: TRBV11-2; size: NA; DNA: TGTGCCAGCAGCCTTTCAAGGAACAGGGGTCTGACCTATGGCTACACCTTC; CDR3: CASSLSRNRGLTYGYTF
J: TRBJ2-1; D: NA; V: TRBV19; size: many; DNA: TGTGCCAGTAGTATTGCGGCTAATGAGCAGTTCTTC; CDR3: CASSIAANEQFF
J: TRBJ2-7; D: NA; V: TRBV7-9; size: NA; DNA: TGTGCCAGCAGCCAGACCACCTACGAGCAGTACTTC; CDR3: CASSQTTYEQYF
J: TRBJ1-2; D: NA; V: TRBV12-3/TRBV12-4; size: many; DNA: TGTGCCAGCCTGGGGAGAGACTATGGCTACACCTTC; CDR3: CASLGRDYGYTF
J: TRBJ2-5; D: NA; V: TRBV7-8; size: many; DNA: TGTGCCAGCAGTCCATTCCTAACAGATCAAGAGACCCAGTACTTC; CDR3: CASSPFLTDQETQYF
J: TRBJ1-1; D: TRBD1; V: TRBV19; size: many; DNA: TGTGCCAGTAGTATCCGCAGGGGGACTGAAGCTTTCTTT; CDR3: CASSIRRGTEAFF
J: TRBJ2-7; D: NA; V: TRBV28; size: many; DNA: TGTGCCAGCAGTCCTCAGTTATCCTACGAGCAGTACTTC; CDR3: CASSPQLSYEQYF
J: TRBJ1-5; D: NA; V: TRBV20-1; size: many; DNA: TGCAGTGCTAGGCGGGGGGAAGGCAATCAGCCCCAGCATTTT; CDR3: CSARRGEGNQPQHF
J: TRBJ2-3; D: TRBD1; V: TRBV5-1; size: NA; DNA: TGCGCCAGCGGAACCGGGACAGGGATGGATACGCAGTATTTT; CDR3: CASGTGTGMDTQYF
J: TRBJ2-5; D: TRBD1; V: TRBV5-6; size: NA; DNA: TGTGCCAGCAGCGCCAGGACAGGGGTTGAGACCCAGTACTTC; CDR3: CASSARTGVETQYF
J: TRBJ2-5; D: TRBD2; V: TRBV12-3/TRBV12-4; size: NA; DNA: TGTGCCAGCAGCTTTGCGGGGGGGGCCGGCTCGGAGACCCAGTACTTC; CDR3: CASSFAGGAGSETQYF
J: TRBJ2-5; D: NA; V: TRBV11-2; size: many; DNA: TGTGCCAGCAGCTTCTTGCCCAACCTAGTTGAGACCCAGTACTTC; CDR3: CASSFLPNLVETQYF
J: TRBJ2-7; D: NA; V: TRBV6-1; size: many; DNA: TGTGCCAGCAGTGCGAAAGACCTAAAGAACCACGAGCAGTACTTC; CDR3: CASSAKDLKNHEQYF
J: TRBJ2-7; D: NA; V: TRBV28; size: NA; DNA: TGTGCCAGCAGTTTAAGGCAGGGTCCCGCTCCCTACGAGCAGTACTTC; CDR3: CASSLRQGPAPYEQYF
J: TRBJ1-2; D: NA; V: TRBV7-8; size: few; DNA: TGTGCCAGCAGCACTGGTTCAGGGTTTTATGGCTACACCTTC; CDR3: CASSTGSGFYGYTF
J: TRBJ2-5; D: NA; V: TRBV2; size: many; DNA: TGTGCCAGCAGAGCCGGGAGCTTCCAAGAGACCCAGTACTTC; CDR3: CASRAGSFQETQYF
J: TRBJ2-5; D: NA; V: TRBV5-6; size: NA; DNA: TGTGCCAGCAGCTTGGGAATCCTCGGTGCCCAGTACTTC; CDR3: CASSLGILGAQYF
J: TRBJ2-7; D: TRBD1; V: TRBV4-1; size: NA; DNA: TGCGCCAGCAGCCAAGGGCGGCAGGGGGTCTCCTACGAGCAGTACTTC; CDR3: CASSQGRQGVSYEQYF
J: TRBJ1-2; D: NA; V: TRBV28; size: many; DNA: TGTGCCAGCACCCTTCGGGAGACAGAAGGGGGCTACACCTTC; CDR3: CASTLRETEGGYTF
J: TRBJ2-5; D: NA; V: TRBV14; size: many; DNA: TGTGCCAGCAGCCAAGCCGGACGAAGGGAGACCCAGTACTTC; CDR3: CASSQAGRRETQYF
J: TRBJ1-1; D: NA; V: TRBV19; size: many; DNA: TGTGCCAGTATTGGGGCTCGACAGCCTCAGAACACTGAAGCTTTCTTT; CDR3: CASIGARQPQNTEAFF
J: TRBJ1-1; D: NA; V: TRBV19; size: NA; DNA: TGTGCCACCACAAGGGAGGAGGCCCCTGAAGCTTTCTTT; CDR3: CATTREEAPEAFF
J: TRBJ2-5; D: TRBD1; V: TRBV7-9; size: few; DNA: TGTGCCAGCAGCTTACCGGACAGGACGAAGACCCAGTACTTC; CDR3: CASSLPDRTKTQYF
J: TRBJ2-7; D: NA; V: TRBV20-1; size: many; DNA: NA; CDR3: CSASFLAGAYEQYF
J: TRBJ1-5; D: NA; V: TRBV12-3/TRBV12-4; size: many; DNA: TGTGCCAGCAGCCCCATGGACTACAATAGCAATCAGCCCCAGCATTTT; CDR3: CASSPMDYNSNQPQHF
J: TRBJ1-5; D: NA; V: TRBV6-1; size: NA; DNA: TGTGCCAGCAGTGGACCTTCCGGGGCAGCTCTAAATCAGCCCCAGCATTTT; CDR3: CASSGPSGAALNQPQHF
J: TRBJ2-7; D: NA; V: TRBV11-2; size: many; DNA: TGTGCCAGCAGCTCCACCCAGGACGGCTCCTACGAGCAGTACTTC; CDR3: CASSSTQDGSYEQYF
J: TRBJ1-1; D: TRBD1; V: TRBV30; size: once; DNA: TGTGCCTGGAGTTGGACAGGGACTGAAGCTTTCTTT; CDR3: CAWSWTGTEAFF
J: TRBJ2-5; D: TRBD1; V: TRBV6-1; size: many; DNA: TGTGCCAGCAGGGGGACAGGTTTAAAGACCCAGTACTTC; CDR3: CASRGTGLKTQYF
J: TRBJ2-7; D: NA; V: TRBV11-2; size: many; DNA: TGTGCCAGCAGCTGGGGACGAGGGTCTCCCTACGAGCAGTACTTC; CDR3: CASSWGRGSPYEQYF
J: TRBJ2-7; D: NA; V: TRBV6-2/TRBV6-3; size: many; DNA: TGTGCCATCTCCCTATCTTGGTCCCACGAGCAGTACTTC; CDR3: CAISLSWSHEQYF
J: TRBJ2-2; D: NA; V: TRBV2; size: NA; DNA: TGTGCCAGCGAGGACCCCGGGGGCACCGGGGAGCTGTTTTTT; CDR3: CASEDPGGTGELFF
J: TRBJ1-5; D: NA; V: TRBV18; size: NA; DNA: TGTGCCAGCTCACCAGGAGGCAGAGATCAGCCCCAGCATTTT; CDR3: CASSPGGRDQPQHF
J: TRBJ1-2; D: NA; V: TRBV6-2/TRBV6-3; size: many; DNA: TGTGCCAGCAGTTACTCGACTGGGGTAGGCTACACCTTC; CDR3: CASSYSTGVGYTF
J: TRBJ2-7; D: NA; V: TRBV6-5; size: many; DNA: TGTGCCACCTCGACAGGTCGCTACGAGCAGTACTTC; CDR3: CATSTGRYEQYF
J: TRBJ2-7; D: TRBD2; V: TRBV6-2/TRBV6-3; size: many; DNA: TGTGCCAGCAGTTACCCTTCCTCCGGGGGGACCTACGAGCAGTACTTC; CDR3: CASSYPSSGGTYEQYF
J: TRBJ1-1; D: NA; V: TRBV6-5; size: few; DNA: TGTGCCAGCAGTTACTCGGTGGACCGCGCTGAAGCTTTCTTT; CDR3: CASSYSVDRAEAFF
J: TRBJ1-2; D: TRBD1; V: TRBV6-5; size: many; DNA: TGTGCCAGCAGTTACGGGACAGGTTTAAGAGATGGCTACACCTTC; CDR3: CASSYGTGLRDGYTF
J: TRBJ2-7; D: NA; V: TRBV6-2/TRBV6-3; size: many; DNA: TGTGCCAGCAGTACCTCGGACGGGACAATTTACCCTCCCCTCTTGCGGCAGTACTTC; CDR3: CASSTSDGTIYPPLLRQYF
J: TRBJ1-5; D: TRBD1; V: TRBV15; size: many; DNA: TGTGCCACCAGCAGTGGACAGGGGATAAATCAGCCCCAGCATTTT; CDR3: CATSSGQGINQPQHF
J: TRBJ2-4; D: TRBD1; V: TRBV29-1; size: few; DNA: TGCAGCGTAGAACAGGGGTATGGGGCCAAAAACATTCAGTACTTC; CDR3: CSVEQGYGAKNIQYF
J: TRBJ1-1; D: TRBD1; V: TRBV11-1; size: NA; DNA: TGTGCCAGCAGCTTAGCCCCGGGACAGGGCGACGCTTTCTTT; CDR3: CASSLAPGQGDAFF
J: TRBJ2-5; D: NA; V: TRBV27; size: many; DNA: TGTGCCAGCAGACAGGGAGGGGAGACCCAGTACTTC; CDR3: CASRQGGETQYF
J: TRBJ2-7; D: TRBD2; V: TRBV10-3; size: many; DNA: TGTGCCATCAGTGAGAGGGTAGCGGGGGATTACGAGCAGTACTTC; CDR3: CAISERVAGDYEQYF
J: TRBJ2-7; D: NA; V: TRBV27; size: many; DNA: TGTGCCAGCAGTTTATCGGGCGGAAACTCCTACGAGCAGTACTTC; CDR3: CASSLSGGNSYEQYF
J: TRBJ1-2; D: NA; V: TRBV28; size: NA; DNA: TGTGCCAGCAGTTTTTCCCGGTGGAGCTATGGCTACACCTTC; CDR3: CASSFSRWSYGYTF
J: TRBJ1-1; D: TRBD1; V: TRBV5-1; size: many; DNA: TGCGCCAGCAGCTTGGGGGGACAGGGGGCGACTGAAGCTTTCTTT; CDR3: CASSLGGQGATEAFF
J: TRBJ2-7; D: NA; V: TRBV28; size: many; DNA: TGTGCCAGCAGTTCTCGGACAGAGATCTCCTACGAGCAGTACTTC; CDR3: CASSSRTEISYEQYF
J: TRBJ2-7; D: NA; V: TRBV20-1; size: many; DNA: TGCAGTGCTAGCGACTCTACCTACGAGCAGTACTTC; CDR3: CSASDSTYEQYF
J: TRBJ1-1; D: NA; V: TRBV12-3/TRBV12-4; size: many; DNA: TGTGCCAGCAGTTTCACCAGGCGTCAGGTCGATGAAGCTTTCTTT; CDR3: CASSFTRRQVDEAFF
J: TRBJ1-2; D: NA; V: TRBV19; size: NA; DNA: TGTGCCAGTAGTCCAGTCGATCAGGAAGCTAACTATGGCTACACCTTC; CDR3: CASSPVDQEANYGYTF
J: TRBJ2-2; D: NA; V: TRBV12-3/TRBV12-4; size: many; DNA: TGTGCCAGCAGTCCGGTCGGGGAGCTGTTTTTT; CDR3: CASSPVGELFF
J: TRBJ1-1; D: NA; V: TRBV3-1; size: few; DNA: TGTGCCAGCAGCCTTAAATGTGCTGAAGCTTTCTTT; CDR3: CASSLKCAEAFF
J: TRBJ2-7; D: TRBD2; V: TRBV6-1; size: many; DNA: TGTGCCAGCCTGGGAGGGACTAGCGGTTTCTACGAGCAGTACTTC; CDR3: CASLGGTSGFYEQYF